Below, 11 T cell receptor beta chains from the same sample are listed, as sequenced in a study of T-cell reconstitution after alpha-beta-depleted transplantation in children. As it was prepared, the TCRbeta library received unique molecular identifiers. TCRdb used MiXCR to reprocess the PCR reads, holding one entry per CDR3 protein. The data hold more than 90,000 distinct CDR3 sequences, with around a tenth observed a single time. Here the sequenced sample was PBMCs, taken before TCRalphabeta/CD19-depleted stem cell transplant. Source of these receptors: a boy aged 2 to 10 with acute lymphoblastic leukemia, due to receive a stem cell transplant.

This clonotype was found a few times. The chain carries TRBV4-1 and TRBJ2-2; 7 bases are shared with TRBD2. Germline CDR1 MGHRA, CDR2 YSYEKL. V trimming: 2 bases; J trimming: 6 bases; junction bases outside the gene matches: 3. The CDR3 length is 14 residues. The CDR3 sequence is CASSQQRGAGELFF. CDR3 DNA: TGCGCCAGCAGCCAACAGCGGGGCGCCGGGGAGCTGTTTTTT.

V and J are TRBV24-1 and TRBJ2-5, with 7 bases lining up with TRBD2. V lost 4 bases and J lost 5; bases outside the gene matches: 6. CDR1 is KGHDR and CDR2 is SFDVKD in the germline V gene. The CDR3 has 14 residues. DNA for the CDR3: TGTGCCACCAGTGACCCGGGGGGAGTGGAGACCCAGTACTTC. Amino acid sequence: CATSDPGGVETQYF.

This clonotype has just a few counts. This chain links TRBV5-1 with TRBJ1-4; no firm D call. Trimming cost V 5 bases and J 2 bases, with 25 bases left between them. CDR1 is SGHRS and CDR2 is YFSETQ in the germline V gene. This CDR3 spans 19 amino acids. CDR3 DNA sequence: TGCGCCAGCAGGGTCGAAGTATTCGCCTTTGGTACGACTAATGAAAAACTGTTTTTT. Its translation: CASRVEVFAFGTTNEKLFF.

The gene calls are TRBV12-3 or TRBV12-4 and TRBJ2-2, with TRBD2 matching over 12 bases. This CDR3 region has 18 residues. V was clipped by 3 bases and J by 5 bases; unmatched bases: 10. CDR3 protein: CASSLGARLAGDTGELFF. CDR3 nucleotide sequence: TGTGCCAGCAGTTTGGGAGCCAGACTAGCGGGAGATACCGGGGAGCTGTTTTTT.

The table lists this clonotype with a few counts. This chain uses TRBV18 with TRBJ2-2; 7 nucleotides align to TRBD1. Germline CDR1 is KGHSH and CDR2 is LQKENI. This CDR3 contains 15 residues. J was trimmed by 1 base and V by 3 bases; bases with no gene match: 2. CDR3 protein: CASSPRQGNTGELFF. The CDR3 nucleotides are TGTGCCAGCTCACCCAGACAGGGGAACACCGGGGAGCTGTTTTTT.

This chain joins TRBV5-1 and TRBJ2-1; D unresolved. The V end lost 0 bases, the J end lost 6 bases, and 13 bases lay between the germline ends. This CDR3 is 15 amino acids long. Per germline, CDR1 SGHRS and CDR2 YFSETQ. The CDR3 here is CASSLGVVDSNEQFF. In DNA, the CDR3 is TGCGCCAGCAGCTTGGGAGTAGTGGATTCCAATGAGCAGTTCTTC.

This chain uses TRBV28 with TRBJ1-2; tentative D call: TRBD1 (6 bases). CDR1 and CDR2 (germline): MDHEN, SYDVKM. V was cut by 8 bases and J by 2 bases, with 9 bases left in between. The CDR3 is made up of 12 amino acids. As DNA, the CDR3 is TGTGCCAGCGTAACAGGGAACTATGGCTACACCTTC. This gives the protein CASVTGNYGYTF.

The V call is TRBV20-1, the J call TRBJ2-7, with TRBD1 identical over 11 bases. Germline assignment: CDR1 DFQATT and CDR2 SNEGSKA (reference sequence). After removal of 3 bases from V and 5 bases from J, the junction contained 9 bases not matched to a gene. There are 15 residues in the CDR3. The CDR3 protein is CSARGTGGFLHEQYF. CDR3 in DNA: TGCAGTGCTAGGGGGACAGGGGGTTTCCTCCACGAGCAGTACTTC.

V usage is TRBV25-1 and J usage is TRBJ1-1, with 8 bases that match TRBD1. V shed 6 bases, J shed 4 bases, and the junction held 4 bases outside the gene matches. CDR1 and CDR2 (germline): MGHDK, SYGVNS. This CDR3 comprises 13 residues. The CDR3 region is CASRSGTGTEAFF. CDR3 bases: TGTGCCAGCAGATCGGGGACAGGCACTGAAGCTTTCTTT.

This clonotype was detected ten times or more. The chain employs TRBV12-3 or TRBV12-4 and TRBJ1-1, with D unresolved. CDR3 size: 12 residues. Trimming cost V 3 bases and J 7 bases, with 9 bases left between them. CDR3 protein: CASSLRQLEAFF. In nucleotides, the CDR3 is TGTGCCAGCAGTTTGAGGCAGCTTGAAGCTTTCTTT.

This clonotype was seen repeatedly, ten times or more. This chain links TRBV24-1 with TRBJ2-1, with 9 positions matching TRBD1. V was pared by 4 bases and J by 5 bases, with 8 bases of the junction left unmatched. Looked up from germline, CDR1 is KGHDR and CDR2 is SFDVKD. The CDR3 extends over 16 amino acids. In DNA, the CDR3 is TGTGCCACCAGTGACCCCGGACAGGGGAGGAACAATGAGCAGTTCTTC. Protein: CATSDPGQGRNNEQFF.